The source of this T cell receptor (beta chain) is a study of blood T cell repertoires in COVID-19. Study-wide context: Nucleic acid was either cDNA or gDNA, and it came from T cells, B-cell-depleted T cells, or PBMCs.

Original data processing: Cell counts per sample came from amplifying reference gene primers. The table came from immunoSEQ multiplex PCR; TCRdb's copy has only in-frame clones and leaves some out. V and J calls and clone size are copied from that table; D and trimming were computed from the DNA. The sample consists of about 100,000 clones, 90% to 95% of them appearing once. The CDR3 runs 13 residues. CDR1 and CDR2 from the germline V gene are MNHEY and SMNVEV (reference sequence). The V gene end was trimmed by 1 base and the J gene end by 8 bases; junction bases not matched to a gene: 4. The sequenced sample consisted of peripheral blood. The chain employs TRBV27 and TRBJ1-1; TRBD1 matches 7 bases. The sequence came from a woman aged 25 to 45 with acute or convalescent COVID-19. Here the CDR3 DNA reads TGTGCCAGCAGTTTATTGACAGGGCGGGAAGCTTTCTTT. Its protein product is CASSLLTGREAFF.